Below, 25 T cell receptor beta chains from the same sample are listed, as sequenced in a study of blood T cells in healthy people across ages. PCR was performed a second time for 7 to 11 cycles using a sample-barcoded 5' primer and a J-beta primer mix. A single record per CDR3 protein comes from TCRdb applying MiXCR to the 5' RACE reads. Of under 1,000,000 distinct CDR3 sequences listed, 35% to 40% were seen once; the top ten hold 10% to 15%. The sequenced sample consisted of blood. The receptors shown here come from a man aged 18 to 30 in good health.

The chain has TRBV6-6 and TRBJ2-7; D gene unclear. Germline values: CDR1 MNHNY, CDR2 SVGAGI (reference sequence). The CDR3 is made up of 13 amino acids. V lost 2 bases and J 7 bases, leaving 12 bases between the germline ends. CDR3 coding DNA: TGTGCCAGCAGTTACCCAAGAGGCAATGAGCAGTACTTC. It is translated as CASSYPRGNEQYF.

This clonotype was seen many times. The chain joins TRBV20-1 to TRBJ1-4; D possibly corresponds to TRBD1 (5 bases). The germline gives CDR1 DFQATT, CDR2 SNEGSKA (reference sequence). This CDR3 is built from 14 residues. Deletions cut 0 bases from V and 7 bases from J, with 12 bases between. The DNA for the CDR3 is TGCAGTGCTAGAGATGCCAAGAGGGGTGAAAAACTGTTTTTT. Protein: CSARDAKRGEKLFF.

This rearrangement joins TRBV28 to TRBJ1-2; 10 bases align to TRBD1. The junction had 7 bases not matched to a gene; V was cut back by 4 bases and J by 8 bases. CDR3 length: 14 amino acids. Germline lookup yields CDR1 MDHEN and CDR2 SYDVKM. In nucleotides, the CDR3 is TGTGCCAGCAGTTGGATCCGGGACAGGGGAGGCTACACCTTC. Translating it yields CASSWIRDRGGYTF.

The rearrangement uses TRBV12-5 and TRBJ2-1, with TRBD2 as a possible D gene (7 bases). CDR3 length equals 14 residues. The germline gives CDR1 LGHNT, CDR2 FRNRAP. V was cut by 5 bases and J by 7 bases, with 15 bases left in between. The CDR3 DNA reads TGTGCTAGTGGTCCTGGGGGGGCCCAGAATGAGCAGTTCTTC. It translates to CASGPGGAQNEQFF.

A few counts support this clonotype. The chain carries TRBV6-2 or TRBV6-3 and TRBJ1-1, with no clear D. Germline V gene data show CDR1 as MNHEY and CDR2 as SVGEGT. Trimming cost V 6 bases and J 7 bases, with 12 bases left between them. The CDR3 runs to 12 residues. The CDR3 DNA reads TGTGCCAGCAGAACCCGGACGTATGAAGCTTTCTTT. Translating it yields CASRTRTYEAFF.

This clonotype was seen repeatedly, ten times or more. The chain has TRBV12-3 or TRBV12-4 and TRBJ1-1; D ambiguous. CDR3 length equals 14 residues. Trimming took 8 bases from V and 3 from J, leaving 16 bases between them. The CDR3 nucleotides read TGTGCCAGCGGCCTCTTTGGAGTGGACACTGAAGCTTTCTTT. The encoded protein is CASGLFGVDTEAFF.

J is TRBJ2-1 and V is TRBV5-1; 7 bases align to TRBD1. This CDR3 contains 12 residues. CDR1 SGHRS and CDR2 YFSETQ come from the germline V gene. After removal of 8 bases from V and 5 bases from J, the junction contained 4 bases not matched to a gene. CDR3 in DNA: TGCGCCAGTAGACAGGGAGACAATGAGCAGTTCTTC. Its protein is CASRQGDNEQFF.

This clonotype was found a few times. This sequence joins TRBV7-3 and TRBJ2-5; tentatively, D is TRBD2 (5 bases). CDR3 size: 14 residues. The V end lost 7 bases, the J end lost 3 bases, and 15 bases lay between the germline ends. CDR1 and CDR2 from the germline V gene are SGHTA and FQGTGA. CDR3 amino acids: CASTLHPAEETQYF. The CDR3 coding sequence is TGTGCCAGCACCCTCCACCCAGCGGAAGAGACCCAGTACTTC.

The gene calls are TRBV10-3 and TRBJ1-4; D is undetermined. Germline V gene sequence: CDR1 ENHRY, CDR2 SYGVKD. There are 14 residues in the CDR3. The V gene lost 11 bases and the J gene lost 6 bases, with 19 bases spanning the gap. CDR3 sequence: CALITWRWDEKLFF. Written as DNA, the CDR3 is TGTGCCCTCATAACCTGGCGGTGGGATGAAAAACTGTTTTTT.

Turning to this clonotype: One base away lies a much larger clone, so this may be a sequencing read error. The chain has TRBV20-1 and TRBJ1-2, with D perhaps matching TRBD1 (6 bases). CDR1 is DFQATT and CDR2 is SNEGSKA in the germline V gene (reference sequence). The CDR3 sequence is 13 residues long. CDR3 region: CNARGGPDYGYTF. The CDR3 bases are TGCAATGCTAGAGGGGGACCGGACTATGGCTACACCTTC.

The J gene is TRBJ2-5, the V gene TRBV5-1; D is uncertain. V was pared by 4 bases and J by 5 bases, with 18 bases between. The CDR3 has 15 amino acids. In germline, CDR1 is SGHRS, CDR2 YFSETQ. The CDR3 is CASSPLSNNVETQYF. The CDR3 coding sequence is TGCGCCAGCAGCCCCTTATCGAACAATGTGGAGACCCAGTACTTC.

Note on this clonotype: Since a much larger clone is just one base distant, this may be a read error. The chain carries TRBV12-3 or TRBV12-4 and TRBJ1-2, with D maybe TRBD1 (5 bases). The CDR3 contains 11 residues. DNA of the CDR3: TGTGCCAGCAAGAGGGACCATGGCCACACCTTC. It is translated as CASKRDHGHTF.

Details on this clonotype: A read error may explain this, as a much larger clone is one base away. The chain recombines TRBV9 with TRBJ2-5; unclear D gene. The end of the DNA is better explained by TRBJ2-7, so the J call may be wrong. Germline V gene sequence: CDR1 SGDLS, CDR2 YYNGEE. The CDR3 totals 14 residues. The CDR3 is CASRVASSLDEQYF. CDR3 coding DNA: TGTGCCAGCCGCGTAGCTTCATCATTGGACGAGCAGTACTTC.

This clonotype was counted between two and nine times. The chain carries TRBV12-3 or TRBV12-4 and TRBJ1-2, with a tentative D call TRBD1 (6 bases). Trimming stripped 6 bases from V and 6 bases from J, with 14 bases between. The CDR3 totals 13 residues. The CDR3 region is CASRKDSENGYTF. In nucleotides, the CDR3 is TGTGCCAGCAGAAAGGACAGCGAGAATGGCTACACCTTC.

V and J are TRBV20-1 and TRBJ2-6; D ambiguous. V was cut by 3 bases and J by 0 bases, with 9 bases left in between. The V gene's germline CDR1 is DFQATT and CDR2 SNEGSKA (reference sequence). This CDR3 is built from 15 residues. The CDR3 reads CSASGHRSGANVLTF. The CDR3 coding sequence is TGCAGTGCTAGTGGGCACCGCTCTGGGGCCAACGTCCTGACTTTC.

This clonotype was observed a handful of times. This chain uses TRBV6-6 with TRBJ1-2; no firm D call. The CDR3 sequence is 11 residues long. Germline V lookup: CDR1 MNHNY, CDR2 SVGAGI (reference sequence). Deletions cut 4 bases from V and 8 bases from J, with 8 bases between. CDR3 nucleotide sequence: TGTGCCAGCAGTTCCCCCGCGGGCTACACCTTC. Translating gives CASSSPAGYTF.

As to this clonotype: A clone one base away is much larger, so this may be a read error. V gene TRBV9 combines with J gene TRBJ2-3; D gene unclear. V was pared by 6 bases and J by 11 bases, with 10 bases between. The CDR3 is made up of 10 amino acids. Germline CDR1 reads SGDLS; CDR2 reads YYNGEE. As DNA, the CDR3 is TGTGCCAGCAACGGCTCCGTGCAGTATTTT. This sequence encodes CASNGSVQYF.

This clonotype was recorded a few times. The rearrangement joins TRBV28 to TRBJ2-2; D unclear. The CDR3 contains 16 residues. Trimming stripped 7 bases from V and 5 bases from J, with 20 bases between. CDR1 and CDR2 from the germline V gene are MDHEN and SYDVKM. The DNA of the CDR3 is TGTGCCAGCACCCTGAACTCACTGGACGGTACCGGGGAGCTGTTTTTT. Encoded protein: CASTLNSLDGTGELFF.

This clonotype turned up a few times. The genes are TRBV7-2 and TRBJ1-6, with D unclear. Germline CDR1 is SGHTA and CDR2 is FQGNSA. V was shortened by 4 bases and J by 7 bases, with 11 bases between the two germline ends. The CDR3 length is 14 residues. The CDR3 here is CASSSAPRNSPLHF. CDR3 bases: TGTGCCAGCAGCTCAGCCCCAAGGAATTCACCCCTCCACTTT.

This clonotype has more than one count but fewer than ten. CDR3 nucleotides: TGTGCCAGCTCTCCCAACTGGGGGGGGCGCCGCTACGAGCAGTACTTC. Residues: CASSPNWGGRRYEQYF. The J gene is TRBJ2-7, the V gene TRBV18; D may be TRBD2 (7 bases). V lost 6 bases, J lost 3 bases, and 21 bases lay in between. The V gene's germline CDR1 is KGHSH and CDR2 LQKENI. CDR3 length: 16 amino acids.

This clonotype showed up just a few times. This chain uses TRBV6-2 or TRBV6-3 with TRBJ1-5, with no clear D. Germline V gives CDR1 MNHEY, CDR2 SVGEGT. V was shortened by 7 bases and J by 4 bases, with 11 bases between the two germline ends. The CDR3 runs to 13 residues. As DNA, the CDR3 is TGTGCCAGCACCCTCGATGGGAATCAGCCCCAGCATTTT. Its protein is CASTLDGNQPQHF.

This clonotype has only a few counts. V gene TRBV4-1 combines with J gene TRBJ2-1; 10 bases are a match to TRBD2. Germline V gene sequence: CDR1 MGHRA, CDR2 YSYEKL. CDR3 length equals 16 residues. J lost 3 bases, V lost 4 bases, and 6 bases had no gene match. This chain's CDR3 is CASSRQTSGDYNEQFF. The CDR3 region has the DNA TGCGCCAGCAGCCGCCAAACTAGCGGGGACTACAATGAGCAGTTCTTC.

Notes on this clonotype: A much more abundant neighbour one base away suggests this may be a read error. The V call is TRBV4-3, the J call TRBJ2-6; perhaps TRBD2 as D (6 bases). This CDR3 is built from 15 residues. Trimming took 4 bases from V and 8 from J, leaving 15 bases between them. Germline V gene data show CDR1 as LGHNA and CDR2 as YSLEER. CDR3 in DNA: TGCGCCAGCAGCCGGAGGGGCACTAGGTCCAACGTCCTGACTTTC. This gives the protein CASSRRGTRSNVLTF.

The rearrangement joins TRBV7-8 to TRBJ2-2; weak D call: TRBD2 (7 bases). CDR1 is SGHVS and CDR2 is FQNEAQ in the germline V gene. The CDR3 has 14 residues. V was pared by 5 bases and J by 8 bases, with 15 bases between. CDR3 DNA: TGTGCCAGCAGCGCCGGGGGGCGGAGGGGGGAGCTGTTTTTT. As protein: CASSAGGRRGELFF.

This clonotype turned up a few times. The chain recombines TRBV7-2 with TRBJ2-1; 7 nucleotides align to TRBD1. The last part of the DNA fits TRBJ2-7 better; the J call may be wrong. In germline, CDR1 is SGHTA, CDR2 FQGNSA. This CDR3 region has 16 residues. DNA for the CDR3: TGTGCCAGCAGCTTAGTTTCGGACAGGAACTACAATGAGCAGTACTTC. It is translated as CASSLVSDRNYNEQYF.